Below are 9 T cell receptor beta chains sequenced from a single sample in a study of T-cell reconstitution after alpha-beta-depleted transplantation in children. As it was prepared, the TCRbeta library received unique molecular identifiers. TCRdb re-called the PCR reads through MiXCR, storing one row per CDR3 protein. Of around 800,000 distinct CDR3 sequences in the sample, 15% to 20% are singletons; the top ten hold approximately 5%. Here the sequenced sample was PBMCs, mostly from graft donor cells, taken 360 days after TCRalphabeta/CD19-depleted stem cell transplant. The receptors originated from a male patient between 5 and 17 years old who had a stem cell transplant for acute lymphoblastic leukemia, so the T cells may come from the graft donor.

CDR3 nucleotide sequence: TGTGCCAGCAGTTATGGCGGGAGGACCACCGGGGAGCTGTTTTTT. Its translation: CASSYGGRTTGELFF. The V gene is TRBV6-5, the J gene TRBJ2-2; 8 bases map to TRBD2. J was trimmed by 4 bases and V by 3 bases; bases with no gene match: 4. The CDR3 length is 15 residues. Germline CDR1 reads MNHEY; CDR2 reads SVGAGI.

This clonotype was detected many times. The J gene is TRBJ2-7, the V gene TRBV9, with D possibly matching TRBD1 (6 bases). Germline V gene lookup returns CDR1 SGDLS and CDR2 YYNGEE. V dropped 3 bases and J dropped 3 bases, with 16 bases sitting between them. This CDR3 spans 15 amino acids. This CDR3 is CASSESPGTRYEQYF. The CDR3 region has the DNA TGTGCCAGCAGCGAGTCCCCCGGGACACGCTACGAGCAGTACTTC.

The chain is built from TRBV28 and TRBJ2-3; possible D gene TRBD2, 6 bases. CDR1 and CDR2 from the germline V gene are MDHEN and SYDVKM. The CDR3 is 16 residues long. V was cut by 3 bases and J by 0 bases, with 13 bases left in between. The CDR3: CASSFGGSYSTDTQYF. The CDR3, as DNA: TGTGCCAGCAGTTTTGGGGGGAGTTACAGCACAGATACGCAGTATTTT. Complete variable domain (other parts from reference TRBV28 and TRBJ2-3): DVKVTQSSRYLVKRTGEKVFLECVQDMDHENMFWYRQDPGLGLRLIYFSYDVKMKEKGDIPEGYSVSREKKERFSLILESASTNQTSMYLCASSFGGSYSTDTQYFGPGTRLTVL.

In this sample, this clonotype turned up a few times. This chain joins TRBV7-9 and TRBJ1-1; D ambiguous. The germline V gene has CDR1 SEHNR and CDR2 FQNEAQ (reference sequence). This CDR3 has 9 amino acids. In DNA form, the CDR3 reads TGTGCGGGGAACACTGAAGCTTTCTTT. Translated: CAGNTEAFF.

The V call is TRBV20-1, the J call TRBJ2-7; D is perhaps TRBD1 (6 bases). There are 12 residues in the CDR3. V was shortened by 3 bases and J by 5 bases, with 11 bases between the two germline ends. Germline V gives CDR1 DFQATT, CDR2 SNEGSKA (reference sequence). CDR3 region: CSASRGLDEQYF. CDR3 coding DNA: TGCAGTGCTAGCAGGGGCTTGGACGAGCAGTACTTC.

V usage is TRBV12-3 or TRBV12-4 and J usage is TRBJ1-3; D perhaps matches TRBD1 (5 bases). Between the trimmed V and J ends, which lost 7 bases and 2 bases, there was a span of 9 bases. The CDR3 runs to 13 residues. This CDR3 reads CASTGRAGNTIYF. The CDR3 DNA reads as TGTGCCAGCACGGGCAGGGCTGGAAACACCATATATTTT.

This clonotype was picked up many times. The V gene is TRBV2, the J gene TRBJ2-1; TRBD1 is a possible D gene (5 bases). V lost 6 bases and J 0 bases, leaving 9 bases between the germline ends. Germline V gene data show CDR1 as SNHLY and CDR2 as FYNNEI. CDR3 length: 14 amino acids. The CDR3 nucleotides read TGTGCCAGCAGCAGGGCGAACTCCTACAATGAGCAGTTCTTC. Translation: CASSRANSYNEQFF.

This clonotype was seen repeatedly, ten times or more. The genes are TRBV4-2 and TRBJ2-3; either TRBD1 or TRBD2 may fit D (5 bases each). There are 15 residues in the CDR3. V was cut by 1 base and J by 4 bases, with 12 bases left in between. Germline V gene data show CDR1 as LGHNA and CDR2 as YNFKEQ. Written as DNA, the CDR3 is TGTGCCAGCAGCCAAGGAGGGGCATCCCCAGATACGCAGTATTTT. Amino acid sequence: CASSQGGASPDTQYF.

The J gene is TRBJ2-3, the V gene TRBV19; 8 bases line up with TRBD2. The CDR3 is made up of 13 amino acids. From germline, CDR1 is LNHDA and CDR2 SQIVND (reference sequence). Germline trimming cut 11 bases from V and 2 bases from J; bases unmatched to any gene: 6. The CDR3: CAVGAGATDTQYF. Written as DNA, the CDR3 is TGTGCCGTTGGAGCGGGGGCCACAGATACGCAGTATTTT.